The subject of this entry is one TCR beta chain. Its antigen remains unidentified. It has no much larger one-base neighbor in the sample; base qualities were not kept. After about 9 days of culture, CD4+ T cells were isolated with the EasySep CD4+ T cell isolation kit. The absence of prior SARS-CoV-2 infection in healthy vaccine recipients was confirmed by negative nucleocapsid antibodies before and after vaccination. On days 3 and 7, half of the culture medium was replaced with fresh IL-2-containing medium. Unless noted otherwise, every peptide stimulation condition was cultured in triplicate wells. PBMC were separated from whole blood using Ficoll-Paque Plus gradient centrifugation and were then either cryopreserved at -140C or used fresh. The QIAamp micro DNA kit was used to extract genomic DNA from the cultured CD4+ T cells. The CDR3 starts with the cysteine, ends with the valine, and has 15 residues. Solely the CDR3 DNA is kept, with 45 bases framed from the first base. Germline trimming: 3 bases from V, 4 bases from J; junction bases outside gene matches: 6. CDR1 MDHEN and CDR2 SYDVKM are derived from the germline V gene.

The sample is drawn from a study of vaccination effects on CD4 cells after COVID-19 (dated by TCRdb to the early 2020s). At the level of the whole study: To identify antigen-specific CD4+ T cell clonotypes by their expansion, the ViraFEST assay first stimulated PBMC with viral peptide pools and then applied TCR sequencing. Two doses of either the BNT162b2 or the mRNA-1273 mRNA SARS-CoV-2 vaccine were administered to participants. About 1.8 million PBMC per well were cultured with about 9 ug/ml peptides in IMDM containing roughly 5% human AB serum, around 9.7 IU/ml IL-2 and gentamicin. SARS-CoV-2 spike-specific CD4+ TCR repertoires from before and after mRNA vaccination were compared in COVID-19 convalescent patients and in infection-naive vaccine recipients. A total of ten to eleven COVID-19 convalescent patients and a handful of SARS-CoV-2-naive healthy vaccine recipients were included in the full study. Cultures from other donors in the study were sequenced using the Oncomine TCR Beta short-read assay on an Illumina iSeq 100. Summary of the overall study and its limitations: The study was limited by a small number of convalescent patients and lacked early post-infection timepoints. At late post-vaccination timepoints, both infection-induced and vaccine-induced clones showed marked clonal contraction, consistent with waning T cell responses. In healthy vaccine recipients, vaccine-induced clones were almost all SARS-CoV-2 mono-reactive, with only 1 of 255 cross-reactive with common cold coronaviruses.

Library creation used the immunoSEQ multiplex PCR assay. DNA from the cultured and isolated CD4+ T cells underwent TCR beta CDR3 sequencing. As for the original processing: Non-productive TCR sequences were removed and reads were trimmed to the CDR3 region, keeping CDR3s of at least 7 amino acids. Antigen-specific clonotypes were identified with the MANAFEST web app by comparing expansion in peptide wells against reference cultures. Positive clones required FDR<0.05 expansion versus reference and all other wells, odds ratio above 5, and frequency above 0.1% in two replicate wells. A clonotype was defined as cross-reactive if the clonotype was significantly expanded both in SARS-CoV-2 spike wells and in at least one common cold coronavirus spike condition. CDR3 similarity was assessed by Levenshtein distance using the stringdist R package, and unrooted trees were constructed with ape in R 3.6.1. Held by TCRdb, this immuneACCESS table contains in-frame sequences only and omits some clones. Under half of the omission traces to an unresolved V gene where checked; the cause of the rest is unknown. Clone size and the V and J calls come from that table; the DNA yielded D and trimming. This sample gives more than 50,000 clones in total; over 65% of them show up just once. The ten largest make up 3% of the sample.

The chain was built from TRBV28 and TRBJ2-7, with 10 junctional bases fitting TRBD1. The sequences come from CD4+ T cells from PBMCs cultured without peptide, collected before COVID-19 vaccination. The sequence was obtained from a human donor who received a COVID-19 vaccine. The DNA sequence is TGTGCCAGCAGTTTCGCCAAGGACAGGGGGTACGAGCAGTACGTC. This encodes CASSFAKDRGYEQYV.